A selection of T cell receptor beta chains follows, all from one sample in a study of long-term antiretroviral therapy in people with HIV. Only in-frame clones appear in the TCRdb table, and some are missing; sequencing was by immunoSEQ multiplex PCR. The data show more than 20,000 clones, around 82% seen once. The material was unsorted PBMCs, obtained roughly 2.3 years after starting antiretroviral therapy. The source is a middle-aged man with HIV. Each CDR3 is given with its conserved first and last residue. D genes are given only for firm matches. A clone size is listed for some rows: how often the clone was seen (once, few, many), or a class if it is expanded.

j_call v_call clone_size d_call cdr3_nt cdr3_aa
TRBJ1-4 TRBV29-1 - - TGCAGCGTTGAAGAGGGTATGGGGAGGGATGAAAAACTGTTTTTT CSVEEGMGRDEKLFF
TRBJ1-3 TRBV4-3 - - TGCGCCAGCAGCCAAGATCGGGGGGGTTTGTCTGGAAACACCATATATTTT CASSQDRGGLSGNTIYF
TRBJ2-3 TRBV6-4 - - TGTGCCAGCAGTGACTCAGGAGGTCCTACGCAGTATTTT CASSDSGGPTQYF
TRBJ2-1 TRBV10-3 few - TGTGCCATCAGCTCGGACAGCTACAATGAGCAGTTCTTC CAISSDSYNEQFF
TRBJ1-1 TRBV5-1 - - TGCGCCAGCACCCCGGGGGGGGTAAGAGACACTGAAGCTTTCTTT CASTPGGVRDTEAFF
TRBJ1-1 TRBV12-5 - - TGTGCTAGTGGTTTGGTAAACACTGAAGCTTTCTTT CASGLVNTEAFF
TRBJ2-3 TRBV7-3 - - TGTGCCAGCAGCTTTTGGGGCACAGATACGCAGTATTTT CASSFWGTDTQYF
TRBJ2-7 TRBV29-1 - - TGCAGCGTTGTAAGAGGGGCCGAGCAGTACTTC CSVVRGAEQYF
TRBJ2-5 TRBV27 - TRBD1 TGTGCCAGCAGCCGGGACAGGGAAGAGACCCAGTACTTC CASSRDREETQYF
TRBJ2-1 TRBV6-1 - - TGTGCCAGCAGTGAAGGGGGCAGAGGCAATGAGCAGTTCTTC CASSEGGRGNEQFF
TRBJ2-1 TRBV25-1 - TRBD1 TGTGCCAGCAGGACAGGGGTGGACAATGAGCAGTTCTTC CASRTGVDNEQFF
TRBJ2-7 TRBV13 - - TGTGCCAGCAGCCGAGGACAGTTAATCTACGAGCAGTACTTC CASSRGQLIYEQYF
TRBJ2-3 TRBV5-1 - - TGCGCCAGCAGCCTCCGGCCATGGATGGATACGCAGTATTTT CASSLRPWMDTQYF
TRBJ1-2 TRBV5-4 few TRBD1 TGTGCCAGCAGCCCTGGCCTTAGGACAGGAGACTATGGCTACACCTTC CASSPGLRTGDYGYTF
TRBJ1-1 TRBV7-8 - TRBD1 TGTGCCAGCAGCTTAGGAGTGCGGGGGACAGGGTTTCTGACGGAAGCTTTCTTT CASSLGVRGTGFLTEAFF
TRBJ2-7 TRBV6-1 few - TGTGCCAGCAGTGAAAATCTCTGGGAGCAGTACTTC CASSENLWEQYF
TRBJ2-7 TRBV6-1 - TRBD1 TGTGCCAGCGGACAGGGACACCCCTACGAGCAGTACTTC CASGQGHPYEQYF
TRBJ2-1 TRBV11-2 - - TGTGCCAACAGCACCCACCGGGACTTGCCTTACAATGAGCAGTTCTTC CANSTHRDLPYNEQFF
TRBJ1-2 TRBV27 few - TGTGCCAGCAGGGCAGTGGGGGCTAACTATGGCTACACCTTC CASRAVGANYGYTF
TRBJ2-1 TRBV30 once TRBD2 TGTGCCTGGAGAGCCGGGACTAGCGGGGCTCGGGGCAATGAGCAGTTCTTC CAWRAGTSGARGNEQFF
TRBJ1-5 TRBV4-1 - - TGCGCCAGCAGCCAAGAGGGGGGGAATAGCAATCAGCCCCAGCATTTT CASSQEGGNSNQPQHF
TRBJ2-2 TRBV9 - - TGTGCCAGCAGCGAGACAGGAGCGAACACCGGGGAGCTGTTTTTT CASSETGANTGELFF
TRBJ2-7 TRBV7-9 - - TGTGCCAGCAGCCCCGGACATTTTTCCTACGAGCAGTACTTC CASSPGHFSYEQYF
TRBJ1-5 TRBV2 - - TGTGCCAGCAGTGGCCCCAGGCTACAGCATTTT CASSGPRLQHF
TRBJ1-1 TRBV7-8 - - TGTGCCAGCAGCTTAGCGTTCCTGAACACTGAAGCTTTCTTT CASSLAFLNTEAFF
TRBJ1-3 TRBV2 - - TGTGCCAGCAGTGTTAGAAACACCATATATTTT CASSVRNTIYF
TRBJ1-3 TRBV6-4 - - TGTGCCAGCAGTGACTCGAACATCCGTGACACCATATATTTT CASSDSNIRDTIYF
TRBJ1-2 TRBV21-1 - - TGTGCCAGCTACAGGATCTATGGCTACACCTTC CASYRIYGYTF
TRBJ2-2 TRBV29-1 - - TGCAGCGTCACGGCGAGGGATACCGGGGAGCTGTTTTTT CSVTARDTGELFF
TRBJ2-2 TRBV28 - TRBD2 TGTGCCAGCAGGTCTAGTGCGGGAGGAGGGTTGGGCGCCGGGGAGCTGTTTTTT CASRSSAGGGLGAGELFF
TRBJ1-2 TRBV10-3 - - TGTGCCATCAGTGAGTCGTTTCAGGGAAACTATGGCTACACCTTC CAISESFQGNYGYTF
TRBJ2-7 TRBV28 - - TGTGCCAGCAGTTGGGAGCGACCATACGAGCAGTACTTC CASSWERPYEQYF
TRBJ1-2 TRBV30 few - TGTGCCTGGAGTGGGACACCCTATGGCTACACCTTC CAWSGTPYGYTF
TRBJ1-1 TRBV30 - - TGTGCCTGGGGGTGGGATCAATCTGAAGCTTTCTTT CAWGWDQSEAFF
TRBJ2-7 TRBV5-1 few - TGCGCCAGCAACGAAGACAGAGCCTACGAGCAGTACTTC CASNEDRAYEQYF
TRBJ2-1 TRBV7-8 once - TGTGCCAGCGGAATGAAGACTGAGCAGTTCTTC CASGMKTEQFF
TRBJ1-1 TRBV29-1 - TRBD1 TGCAGCGTAAGAGACAGGGCCGGCACTGAAGCTTTCTTT CSVRDRAGTEAFF
TRBJ2-7 TRBV29-1 - TRBD1 TGCAGCGTTACCCCCGGGACAGGGGCCTACGAGCAGTACTTC CSVTPGTGAYEQYF
TRBJ2-3 TRBV11-2 once - TGTGCCAGCAGCTTAGCGGGCGATACGCAGTATTTT CASSLAGDTQYF
TRBJ1-1 TRBV5-1 - - TGCGCCAGCAGCTTGGTAGGGTCTTTGAACACTGAAGCTTTCTTT CASSLVGSLNTEAFF
TRBJ2-1 TRBV10-3 - TRBD2 TGTGCCATCAAGGGGACTAGCGGCTACAATGAGCAGTTCTTC CAIKGTSGYNEQFF